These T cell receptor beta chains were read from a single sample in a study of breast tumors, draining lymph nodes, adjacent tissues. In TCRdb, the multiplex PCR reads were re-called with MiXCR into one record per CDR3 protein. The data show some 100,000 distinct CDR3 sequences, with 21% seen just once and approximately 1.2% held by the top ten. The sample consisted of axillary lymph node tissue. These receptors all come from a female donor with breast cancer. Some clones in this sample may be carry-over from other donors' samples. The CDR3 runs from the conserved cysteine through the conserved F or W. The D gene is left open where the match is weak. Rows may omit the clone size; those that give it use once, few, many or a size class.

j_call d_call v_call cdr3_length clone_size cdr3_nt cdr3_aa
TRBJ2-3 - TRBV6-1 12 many TGTGCCAGCAGTGAAGTGGACAATACGCAGTATTTT CASSEVDNTQYF
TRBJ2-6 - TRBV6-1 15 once TGTGCCAGCAGCCCGTCAGGCTTTGGGGCCAACGTCCTGACTTTC CASSPSGFGANVLTF
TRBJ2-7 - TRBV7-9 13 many TGTGCCAGCAGCTTAGCGCCAGGCTACGAGCAGTACTTC CASSLAPGYEQYF
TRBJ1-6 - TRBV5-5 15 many TGTGCCAGCGCATTGGAACAGGGAGCAAGTTCACCCCTCCACTTT CASALEQGASSPLHF
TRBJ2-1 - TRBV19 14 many TGTGCCAGTAGTTTGTCTAACTCCTACAATGAGCAGTTCTTC CASSLSNSYNEQFF
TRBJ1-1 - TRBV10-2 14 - TGCGCCAGCAGTGAGCCGAGACAGAACACTGAAGCTTTCTTT CASSEPRQNTEAFF
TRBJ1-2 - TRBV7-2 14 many TGTGCCAGCAGCAAAGAGGGATATGGGTATGGCTACACCTTC CASSKEGYGYGYTF
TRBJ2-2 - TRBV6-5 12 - TGTGCCAGCAGTCTCCCAGTCGGGGAGCTGTTTTTT CASSLPVGELFF
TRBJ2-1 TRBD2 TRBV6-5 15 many TGTGCCAGCAGCCCCTGGAGCGGGGGAGACAATGAGCAGTTCTTC CASSPWSGGDNEQFF
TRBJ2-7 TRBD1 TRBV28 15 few TGTGCCAGCAGTTCCCCAGGGGGCCTCTCCTACGAGCAGTACTTC CASSSPGGLSYEQYF
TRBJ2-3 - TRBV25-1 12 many TGTGCCAGCAGTGAAAACCCAGATACGCAGTATTTT CASSENPDTQYF
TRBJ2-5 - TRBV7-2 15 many TGTGCCAGCAGCTTAGGTGGCAGGGGTCTAGAGACCCAGTACTTC CASSLGGRGLETQYF
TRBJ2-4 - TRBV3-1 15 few TGTGCCAGCAGCGAAACAGGGCCGGGTAAAAACATTCAGTACTTC CASSETGPGKNIQYF
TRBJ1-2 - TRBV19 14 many TGTGCCAGTAGTATCGGGAGTGGACGCTATGGCTACACCTTC CASSIGSGRYGYTF
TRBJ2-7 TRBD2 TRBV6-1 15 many TGTGCCAGCAGTGAATCACTCCAGGGAGGGTACGAGCAGTACTTC CASSESLQGGYEQYF
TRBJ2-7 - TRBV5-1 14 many TGCGCCAGCAGCGGGGGGGGGGGCCCCTACGAGCAGTACTTC CASSGGGGPYEQYF
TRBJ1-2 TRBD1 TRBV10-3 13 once TGTGCCATCAGTGAGTCCGGACAGGATGGCTACACCTTC CAISESGQDGYTF
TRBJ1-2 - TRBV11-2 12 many TGTGCCAGCAGCCCCGCAGGCTATGGCTACACCTTC CASSPAGYGYTF
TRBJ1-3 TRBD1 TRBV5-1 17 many TGCGCCAGCAGCTCCTCGACAGGGGGCAGCTCTGGAAACACCATATATTTT CASSSSTGGSSGNTIYF
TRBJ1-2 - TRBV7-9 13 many TGTGCCAGCAGCTCCAACAGGAACTATGGCTACACCTTC CASSSNRNYGYTF
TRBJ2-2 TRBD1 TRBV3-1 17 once TGTGCCAGCAGATGGACAGGGGGAACCGCGAACACCGGGGAGCTGTTTTTT CASRWTGGTANTGELFF
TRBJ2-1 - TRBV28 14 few TGTGCCAGCAGCTTCGGAAGGGGGGGGATAGAGCAGTTCTTC CASSFGRGGIEQFF
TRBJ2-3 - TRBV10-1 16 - TGCGCCAGCAGTGAGGGAGGACGGACTGCAGCAGATACGCAGTATTTT CASSEGGRTAADTQYF
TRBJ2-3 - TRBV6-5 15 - TGTGCCAGCATCCGTAGCTTAGGGGAGGCAGATACGCAGTATTTT CASIRSLGEADTQYF
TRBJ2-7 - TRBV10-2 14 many TGCGCCAGCAGTGAGTTGCTAGAACCCTACGAGCAGTACTTC CASSELLEPYEQYF
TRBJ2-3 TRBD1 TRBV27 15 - TGTGCCAGCAGTTTAGGGACAGGGCCCTTCGATACGCAGTATTTT CASSLGTGPFDTQYF
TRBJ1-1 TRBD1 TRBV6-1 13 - TGTGCCAGCAGGACAGGGCTAGTCACTGAAGCTTTCTTT CASRTGLVTEAFF
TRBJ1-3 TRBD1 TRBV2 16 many TGTGCCAGCAGTGAGGGGAGGACAGGAACTGGAAACACCATATATTTT CASSEGRTGTGNTIYF
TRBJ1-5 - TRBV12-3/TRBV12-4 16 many TGTGCCAGCAGTTTTGGTCAATTCGTGAGCAATCAGCCCCAGCATTTT CASSFGQFVSNQPQHF
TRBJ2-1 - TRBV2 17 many TGTGCCAGCAGTGCCCCTATTGGGGTAAAGTCCTACAATGAGCAGTTCTTC CASSAPIGVKSYNEQFF
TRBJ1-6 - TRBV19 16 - TGTGCCAGTAGTATCTTCCCAGGACAACGCAATTCACCCCTCCACTTT CASSIFPGQRNSPLHF
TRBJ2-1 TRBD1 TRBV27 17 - TGTGCCAGCAGTTCTCGAGGGACAGGGCTCTTCCACAATGAGCAGTTCTTC CASSSRGTGLFHNEQFF
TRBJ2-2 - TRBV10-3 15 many TGTGCCATCAGTGAGAACAGGGTGAACACCGGGGAGCTGTTTTTT CAISENRVNTGELFF
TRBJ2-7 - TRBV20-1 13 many TGCAGTGCTAGAGGGGACTCAGGGCGCGAGCAGTACTTC CSARGDSGREQYF
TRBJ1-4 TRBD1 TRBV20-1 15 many TGCAGTGCTAGAGATGCAGGACAGGGGAATGAAAAACTGTTTTTT CSARDAGQGNEKLFF
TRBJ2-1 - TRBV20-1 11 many TGCAGTGCCCCCTATATGGATGAGCAGTTCTTC CSAPYMDEQFF
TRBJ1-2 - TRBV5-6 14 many TGTGCCAGCAGCTTGAGCGGTTTGGCCTATGGCTACACCTTC CASSLSGLAYGYTF
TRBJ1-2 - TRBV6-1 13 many TGTGCCAGCAGTGAATTGGCTATCTATGGCTACACCTTC CASSELAIYGYTF
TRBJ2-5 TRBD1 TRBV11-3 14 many TGTGCCAGCAGCTTGGGGACAGGGGGAGAGACCCAGTACTTC CASSLGTGGETQYF
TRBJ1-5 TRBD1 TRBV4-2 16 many TGTGCCAGCAGCCAAGATGGACAGGGGGATCGTCAGCCCCAGCATTTT CASSQDGQGDRQPQHF